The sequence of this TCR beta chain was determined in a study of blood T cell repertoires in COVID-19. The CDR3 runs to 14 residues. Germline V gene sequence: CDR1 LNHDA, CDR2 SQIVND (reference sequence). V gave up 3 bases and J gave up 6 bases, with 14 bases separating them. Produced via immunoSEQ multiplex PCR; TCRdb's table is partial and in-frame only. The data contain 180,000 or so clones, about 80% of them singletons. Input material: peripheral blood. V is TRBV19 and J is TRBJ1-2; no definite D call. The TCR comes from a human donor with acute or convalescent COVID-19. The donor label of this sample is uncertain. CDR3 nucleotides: TGTGCCAGTAGTATGCTCCGGCAGCAGGATGGCTACACCTTC. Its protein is CASSMLRQQDGYTF.